The 17 T cell receptor beta chains presented below share a single source sample, sequenced in a study of blood T cells in healthy people across ages. Using a J-beta primer mix together with a sample-barcoded 5' primer, a second PCR was run for about 7 to 12 cycles. One entry per CDR3 protein results from TCRdb running MiXCR on the 5' RACE reads. The table has over 600,000 distinct CDR3 sequences, roughly 21% seen once. The sequencing input was blood. These receptors were taken from a man in his 70s in good health.

Regarding this clonotype: A read error may explain this, as a much larger clone is one base away. The rearrangement uses TRBV4-1 and TRBJ2-4; D might be TRBD2 (7 bases). The CDR3 runs 18 residues. Germline V gene data show CDR1 as MGHRA and CDR2 as YSYEKL. The CDR3 nucleotides are TGCGCCAGCAGCCAAGGGGTTTGGGGGCGGGAGTCCAAAAACATTCAGTGCTTC. This translates into CASSQGVWGRESKNIQCF.

The V and J genes are TRBV7-2 and TRBJ2-7, with TRBD1 matching over 9 bases. This CDR3 has 16 residues. Trimming at V came to 0 bases and at J to 7 bases, leaving 10 bases not matched to a gene. Germline values: CDR1 SGHTA, CDR2 FQGNSA. Here the CDR3 DNA reads TGTGCCAGCAGCTTAGCGGGACAGGGTGCGCGGGTTGAGCAGTACTTC. Protein: CASSLAGQGARVEQYF.

This clonotype was counted between two and nine times. The chain uses TRBV6-5 and TRBJ2-1, with 8 nucleotides matching TRBD2. Judging by the DNA end, TRBJ2-5 fits better; the J call may be wrong. The germline V gene encodes CDR1 MNHEY and CDR2 SVGAGI. The CDR3 covers 15 residues. The CDR3 reads CASSYGAGEQETQYF. In DNA, the CDR3 is TGTGCCAGCAGTTACGGAGCGGGAGAACAAGAGACCCAGTACTTC.

This clonotype was counted a few times. The chain carries TRBV20-1 and TRBJ2-5; 11 bases agree with TRBD2. This CDR3 spans 15 amino acids. Germline CDR1 and CDR2: DFQATT and SNEGSKA (reference sequence). The trim removed 7 bases at V and 5 bases at J, leaving 12 bases unmatched. CDR3 in DNA: TGCAGTGGCACCCGCTCGACTAGCGGGATGGAGACCCAGTACTTC. Amino acids: CSGTRSTSGMETQYF.

This clonotype was counted a few times. CDR3 nucleotide sequence: TGCAGTGCTAGAGGATGGGACAGGGGCGACGAGCAGTACTTC. Translating it yields CSARGWDRGDEQYF. The chain recombines TRBV20-1 with TRBJ2-7; 10 nucleotides match TRBD1. Germline V gene lookup returns CDR1 DFQATT and CDR2 SNEGSKA (reference sequence). V was pared by 1 base and J by 5 bases, with 5 bases of the junction left unmatched. The CDR3 is 14 amino acids.

The J gene is TRBJ2-5, the V gene TRBV3-1, with D hard to call. The V end was cut by 4 bases, the J end by 8 bases, with 14 bases between. CDR1 is LGHDT, CDR2 YNNKEL, per germline (reference sequence). The CDR3 spans 13 residues. The CDR3 here is CASSPFDKATQYF. In DNA, the CDR3 is TGTGCCAGCAGCCCTTTTGACAAGGCCACCCAGTACTTC.

V is TRBV9 and J is TRBJ2-1, with D perhaps assigned TRBD1 or TRBD2 (5 bases each). Germline V lookup: CDR1 SGDLS, CDR2 YYNGEE. There are 15 residues in the CDR3. V dropped 0 bases and J dropped 4 bases, with 11 bases sitting between them. In DNA, the CDR3 is TGTGCCAGCAGCGTAGCCGGGACGGGATACAATGAGCAGTTCTTC. Amino acids: CASSVAGTGYNEQFF.

This clonotype has only a few counts. The chain employs TRBV3-1 and TRBJ2-7, with a weak D call TRBD2 (6 bases). This CDR3 is 14 amino acids long. Trimming stripped 4 bases from V and 3 bases from J, with 13 bases between. The germline V gene encodes CDR1 LGHDT and CDR2 YNNKEL (reference sequence). Here the CDR3 DNA reads TGTGCCAGCAGCCCCCGGGGAGGAGTCTACGAGCAGTACTTC. Its translation is CASSPRGGVYEQYF.

The genes are TRBV20-1 and TRBJ2-7; TRBD1 is a possible D gene (6 bases). V lost 1 base, J lost 3 bases, and 13 bases lay in between. The CDR3 runs 14 residues. CDR1 is DFQATT and CDR2 is SNEGSKA in the germline V gene (reference sequence). The CDR3 protein is CSARGDTYNYEQYF. CDR3 in DNA: TGCAGTGCTAGAGGGGACACCTATAACTACGAGCAGTACTTC.

This clonotype was detected a few times. The V and J genes are TRBV20-1 and TRBJ2-5; D is unresolved. The J call is uncertain, as TRBJ2-7 better fits the DNA end. Germline V CDR1 and CDR2: DFQATT, SNEGSKA (reference sequence). CDR3 length: 11 residues. The CDR3 DNA follows: TGCAGTGTTGCAGAAACCTACGAGCAGTACTTC. Protein product: CSVAETYEQYF.

Written as DNA, the CDR3 is TGTGCCAGTAGCCCCTCAGGGGGCAACCCCTACGAGCAGTACTTC. Translated, it gives CASSPSGGNPYEQYF. This sequence joins TRBV19 and TRBJ2-7, with 8 positions matching TRBD1. This CDR3 has 15 residues. From germline, CDR1 is LNHDA and CDR2 SQIVND (reference sequence). V gave up 6 bases and J gave up 2 bases; unmatched junction bases: 9.

The rearrangement uses TRBV5-1 and TRBJ2-3; a weak D match, TRBD1 (5 bases). The V end lost 0 bases, the J end lost 6 bases, and 14 bases lay between the germline ends. Germline V gene lookup returns CDR1 SGHRS and CDR2 YFSETQ. The CDR3 is made up of 15 amino acids. CDR3 loop: CASSLAARVGDTQYF. In nucleotides, the CDR3 is TGCGCCAGCAGCTTGGCCGCCAGGGTCGGGGATACGCAGTATTTT.

J is TRBJ2-1 and V is TRBV7-7; D remains ambiguous. The CDR3 is 11 residues long. Germline assignment: CDR1 SSHAT and CDR2 FNYEAQ (reference sequence). CDR3 DNA sequence: TGTGCTAGCCCCAGCTACAATGAGCAGTTCTTC. Amino acids: CASPSYNEQFF.

This clonotype was counted between two and nine times. A read error may produce the germline difference seen at one junction end. J is TRBJ2-5 and V is TRBV18; D may be TRBD1 (6 bases). The CDR3 is 13 amino acids. The germline V gene encodes CDR1 KGHSH and CDR2 LQKENI. The CDR3 DNA follows: TGTGCCAGCTCGGACGGACAGTACGAGACTCAGTACTTC. It translates to CASSDGQYETQYF.

About this clonotype: One junction end disagrees with the germline gene, perhaps due to a read error. This chain connects TRBV12-3 or TRBV12-4 to TRBJ2-5; no firm D call. CDR3 length: 13 amino acids. The CDR3 spells CDSSARARETQYF. The CDR3, as DNA: TGTGACAGCAGTGCTAGGGCTCGAGAGACCCAGTACTTC.

This clonotype has more than one count but fewer than ten. CDR3 bases: TGCGCCAGCAGCCAGGGGACTAGGGGCACAGATACGCAGTATTTT. It yields the protein CASSQGTRGTDTQYF. The gene calls are TRBV4-3 and TRBJ2-3; TRBD2 matches 8 bases. The CDR3 is made up of 15 amino acids. Germline CDR1 LGHNA, CDR2 YSLEER. J lost 1 base, V lost 3 bases, and 3 bases had no gene match.

The chain carries TRBV6-1 and TRBJ2-3, with 13 positions matching TRBD2. The J segment lost 5 bases and the V segment lost 4 bases, leaving 3 bases of the junction unmatched. Germline V gene data show CDR1 as MNHNS and CDR2 as SASEGT. The CDR3 is 15 amino acids. The CDR3 DNA follows: TGTGCCAGCAGTGTCCGACTAGCGGGAGGAGATACGCAGTATTTT. Protein sequence: CASSVRLAGGDTQYF.